The clone carrying this T cell receptor beta chain was counted between two and nine times. The TCRbeta library incorporated unique molecular identifiers. Via MiXCR, TCRdb re-called the PCR reads, giving one row per CDR3 protein. The repertoire includes just over 950,000 distinct CDR3 sequences, roughly 29% of them detected once, and approximately 30% sits in the top ten. The CDR3 has 15 residues. V lost 0 bases, J lost 8 bases, and 14 bases lay in between. Germline assignment: CDR1 SGHNT and CDR2 YENEEA. This sample was included in a study of T-cell reconstitution after alpha-beta-depleted transplantation in children.

The sequence was obtained from a boy younger than two who had a stem cell transplant for SCID, so the T cells may come from the graft donor. The sample was PBMCs, mostly from graft donor cells, taken 360 days after TCRalphabeta/CD19-depleted stem cell transplant. The J gene is TRBJ1-5, the V gene TRBV11-3, with D possibly matching TRBD1 (5 bases). The DNA of the CDR3 is TGTGCCAGCAGCTTAGATGGCTTCATCAGGGAGCCCCAGCATTTT. This gives the protein CASSLDGFIREPQHF.